Each of the 21 T cell receptor beta chains below was sequenced from the same sample in a study of T cells after yellow fever vaccination. From the 5' RACE reads, TCRdb called clonotypes with MiXCR, one entry per CDR3 protein. This table has just under 600,000 distinct CDR3 sequences, about 14% appearing once. The sample in question was PBMCs, obtained on the day of the yellow fever booster vaccination. These receptors originate from a man aged 30-40 years who received the YFV17D yellow fever vaccine.

This clonotype was seen many times. The CDR3 nucleotides read TGCGCCAGCAGCTTATCGGGAGGGCCGGGCTCCCATGAGCAGTTCTTC. Amino acid sequence: CASSLSGGPGSHEQFF. This chain links TRBV5-1 with TRBJ2-1, with 8 bases that match TRBD2. Germline assignment: CDR1 SGHRS and CDR2 YFSETQ. The CDR3 consists of 16 residues. V gave up 2 bases and J gave up 8 bases; unmatched junction bases: 12.

This clonotype has only a few counts. This chain links TRBV28 with TRBJ2-7; 8 positions agree with TRBD2. This CDR3 comprises 15 residues. V lost 6 bases, J lost 0 bases, and 7 bases stayed unmatched. Germline V CDR1 and CDR2: MDHEN, SYDVKM. CDR3 DNA sequence: TGTGCCAGCAGATCCGGGGGGGGATTCTCCTACGAGCAGTACTTC. Protein sequence: CASRSGGGFSYEQYF.

The chain uses TRBV5-4 and TRBJ2-7, with 11 bases aligning to TRBD2. V was clipped by 3 bases and J by 4 bases; unmatched bases: 6. From germline, CDR1 is SGHNT and CDR2 YYREEE (reference sequence). CDR3 length: 15 amino acids. DNA for the CDR3: TGTGCCAGCAGCTACACCGGGACTAGCGGTTACGAGCAGTACTTC. This codes for CASSYTGTSGYEQYF.

Only a few counts were recorded for this clonotype. V is TRBV30 and J is TRBJ2-2, with D possibly being TRBD2 (6 bases). Germline V gene sequence: CDR1 GTSNPN, CDR2 SVGIG (reference sequence). V lost 0 bases, J lost 5 bases, and 13 bases lay in between. The CDR3 runs to 15 residues. The CDR3 protein is CAWSVEGRRTGELFF. CDR3 bases: TGTGCCTGGAGTGTAGAAGGGAGGCGAACCGGGGAGCTGTTTTTT.

This chain joins TRBV12-3 or TRBV12-4 and TRBJ2-5; D is possibly TRBD1 (6 bases). The V end was cut by 3 bases, the J end by 3 bases, with 14 bases between. This CDR3 is 15 amino acids long. In nucleotides, the CDR3 is TGTGCCAGCAGTTTCTCGGCAGGGGTAAAAGAGACCCAGTACTTC. This codes for CASSFSAGVKETQYF.

In this sample, this clonotype turned up once. The chain joins TRBV27 to TRBJ2-7; TRBD2 matches at 12 bases. CDR3 length: 14 residues. In germline, CDR1 is MNHEY, CDR2 SMNVEV (reference sequence). Germline trimming cut 5 bases from V and 7 bases from J; bases unmatched to any gene: 6. CDR3 sequence reads: CASSVLGLAGEQYF. CDR3 DNA: TGTGCCAGCAGTGTCCTAGGACTAGCGGGAGAGCAGTACTTC.

The rearrangement joins TRBV7-2 to TRBJ2-4; TRBD2 might be the D (5 bases). V lost 1 base to trimming and J lost 0 bases, with 10 bases between them. CDR1 is SGHTA, CDR2 FQGNSA, per germline. The CDR3 runs to 16 residues. CDR3 coding DNA: TGTGCCAGCAGCTTAGAAACAGCGGTAGCCAAAAACATTCAGTACTTC. Protein: CASSLETAVAKNIQYF.

This clonotype showed up many times. V gene TRBV6-5 combines with J gene TRBJ1-1; a possible D gene is TRBD1 (5 bases). The CDR3 spans 14 residues. V was trimmed by 2 bases and J by 2 bases, leaving 9 bases between them. From germline, CDR1 is MNHEY and CDR2 SVGAGI. The CDR3 coding sequence is TGTGCCAGCAGTTACAGGGGACCTAACACTGAAGCTTTCTTT. This gives the protein CASSYRGPNTEAFF.

This clonotype was seen a few times. The chain combines TRBV6-2 or TRBV6-3 with TRBJ2-2; TRBD2 matches 9 bases. Trimming cost V 6 bases and J 6 bases; bases outside gene matches: 2. Germline CDR1 is MNHEY and CDR2 is SVGEGT. This CDR3 region has 13 residues. The CDR3 DNA reads TGTGCCAGCAGGCGGGGGGGCGCCGGGGAGCTGTTTTTT. This codes for CASRRGGAGELFF.

On this clonotype itself: The CDR3 carries no conserved terminal phenylalanine or tryptophan, so it likely arises from a read error. The CDR3 loop reads CASSSEGFSPEAFL. The CDR3 nucleotides read TGTGCCAGCAGCTCTGAGGGGTTCTCACCAGAAGCTTTCCTT. This rearrangement joins TRBV7-2 to TRBJ1-1, with D possibly TRBD1 on 5 matching bases. The CDR3 consists of 14 residues. Trimming removed 4 bases at V and 8 bases at J, with 17 bases between. The germline CDR1 and CDR2 sequences are SGHTA and FQGNSA.

A few counts support this clonotype. The V and J genes are TRBV14 and TRBJ1-2, with a weak D call TRBD1 (5 bases). Germline CDR1 SGHDN, CDR2 FVKESK. This CDR3 has 14 amino acids. V lost 4 bases, J lost 4 bases, and 13 bases lay in between. CDR3 amino acids: CASSLIGASYGYTF. The CDR3 DNA is TGTGCCAGCAGCCTCATCGGGGCCTCCTATGGCTACACCTTC. The full variable domain, completed using reference TRBV14 and TRBJ1-2, is EAGVTQFPSHSVIEKGQTVTLRCDPISGHDNLYWYRRVMGKEIKFLLHFVKESKQDESGMPNNRFLAERTGGTYSTLKVQPAELEDSGVYFCASSLIGASYGYTFGSGTRLTVV.

The CDR3 is CASSWGTSPDTQYF. For the CDR3, the DNA is TGTGCCAGCAGTTGGGGGACTAGCCCAGATACGCAGTATTTT. The rearrangement uses TRBV25-1 and TRBJ2-3, with TRBD2 identical over 9 bases. This CDR3 is built from 14 residues. V dropped 5 bases and J dropped 4; count of bases not matched to a gene: 4. Germline CDR1 is MGHDK and CDR2 is SYGVNS.

This clonotype showed up many times. J is TRBJ2-3 and V is TRBV7-6; D possibly corresponds to TRBD1 (5 bases). This CDR3 is 15 amino acids long. Deletions cut 4 bases from V and 3 bases from J, with 14 bases between. Germline V gene lookup returns CDR1 SGHVS and CDR2 FNYEAQ. CDR3 protein: CASSSQGLGTDTQYF. The CDR3 nucleotides read TGTGCCAGCAGCTCCCAGGGTCTGGGGACAGATACGCAGTATTTT.

This chain links TRBV7-2 with TRBJ2-1; TRBD2 aligns across 8 bases. CDR1 and CDR2 (germline): SGHTA, FQGNSA. Trimming took 8 bases from V and 0 from J; bases not matched to a gene: 12. The CDR3 is 17 residues long. The CDR3 loop reads CASGRTSGRHSYNEQFF. CDR3 DNA: TGTGCCAGCGGACGTACTAGCGGACGCCACTCCTACAATGAGCAGTTCTTC.

A few counts support this clonotype. The chain employs TRBV5-1 and TRBJ2-7; 11 bases line up with TRBD2. CDR1 is SGHRS and CDR2 is YFSETQ in the germline V gene. V was pared by 1 base and J by 3 bases, with 3 bases of the junction left unmatched. This CDR3 region has 15 residues. The CDR3 sequence is CASSLTSGRVYEQYF. DNA of the CDR3: TGCGCCAGCAGCTTGACTAGCGGGAGAGTCTACGAGCAGTACTTC.

This chain connects TRBV28 to TRBJ2-1; unclear D gene. V dropped 4 bases and J dropped 11 bases, with 12 bases sitting between them. The CDR3 consists of 12 residues. Germline CDR1 reads MDHEN; CDR2 reads SYDVKM. Here the CDR3 reads CASSSFSTKQFF. CDR3 bases: TGTGCCAGCAGTTCCTTTTCAACTAAGCAGTTCTTC.

This clonotype was recorded at least ten times. Here the CDR3 DNA reads TGCGCCAGCAGCTTGAGGGGAGGGAACACTGAAGCTTTCTTT. Its translation: CASSLRGGNTEAFF. The chain has TRBV5-1 and TRBJ1-1, with D possibly TRBD1 on 5 matching bases. Germline lookup yields CDR1 SGHRS and CDR2 YFSETQ. The V gene lost 1 base and the J gene lost 1 base, with 8 bases spanning the gap. The CDR3 is 14 residues long.

This clonotype showed up just a few times. The CDR3 loop reads CASSFGGKTDTQYF. CDR3 coding DNA: TGTGCCAGCAGCTTCGGGGGGAAGACAGATACGCAGTATTTT. This chain joins TRBV5-8 and TRBJ2-3; TRBD2 matches at 7 bases. Germline lookup yields CDR1 SGHTS and CDR2 YDEGEE. CDR3 length equals 14 residues. The J segment lost 3 bases and the V segment lost 2 bases, leaving 3 bases of the junction unmatched.

This clonotype was seen more than once but under ten times. This chain links TRBV6-1 with TRBJ2-1, with 13 bases fitting TRBD2. This CDR3 spans 14 amino acids. V lost 5 bases, J lost 13 bases, and 8 bases stayed unmatched. Germline loops: CDR1 MNHNS, CDR2 SASEGT. The CDR3 loop reads CASSPGTSGKRQFF. In DNA form, the CDR3 reads TGTGCCAGCAGTCCGGGGACTAGCGGGAAAAGACAGTTCTTC.

This clonotype has more than one count but fewer than ten. V is TRBV3-1 and J is TRBJ2-5; unclear D gene. This CDR3 has 12 amino acids. V was cut by 1 base and J by 5 bases, with 5 bases left in between. Germline V CDR1 and CDR2: LGHDT, YNNKEL (reference sequence). The CDR3 spells CASSQAYETQYF. CDR3 bases: TGTGCCAGCAGCCAAGCTTACGAGACCCAGTACTTC.

In this sample, this clonotype turned up a few times. The chain joins TRBV24-1 to TRBJ2-1, with TRBD1 as a possible D gene (5 bases). Germline V gene lookup returns CDR1 KGHDR and CDR2 SFDVKD. The CDR3 is 17 residues long. The V end lost 3 bases, the J end lost 7 bases, and 21 bases lay between the germline ends. The CDR3 DNA reads TGTGCCACCAGTGATCCTCGTTTAGGGGCAGGGATAAATGAGCAGTTCTTC. Translating gives CATSDPRLGAGINEQFF.